This T cell receptor beta chain was captured in a study of technical replicates of blood from several donors (dated by TCRdb to the late 2010s). Libraries were made using the immunoSEQ multiplex PCR assay. The table comes from immuneACCESS by way of TCRdb, which keeps in-frame sequences with V and J called. Part of the clones is missing from these tables; in studies checked, under half for an unresolved V gene and the rest for unknown reasons. The sample includes 55,000 to 75,000 clones, with about 93% observed a single time. The ten largest clones capture under 5.5% of the sample. V is cut by 1 base and J by 6 bases, and the space between the germline ends is 7 bases. CDR1 and CDR2 (DFQATT, SNEGSKA) derive from the germline V gene (reference sequence). Measured from the cysteine to the phenylalanine, the CDR3 is 11 residues long. Kept here is only the CDR3 DNA, which spans 33 bases and is read in frame from base 1.

With respect to this clone: Its antigen remains undetermined. Base qualities are not recorded, but no much larger clone differs from it by a single base.

The TCR sequence derives from a human donor in good health. Some clones in this sample may be carry-over from other donors' samples. Sequenced: PBMCs. The chain is encoded by TRBV20-1 joined to TRBJ2-7; 5 matching bases give a weak D call of TRBD2. CDR3 protein: CSARAGIEQYF. The nucleotides read TGCAGTGCTAGAGCGGGAATCGAGCAGTACTTC.